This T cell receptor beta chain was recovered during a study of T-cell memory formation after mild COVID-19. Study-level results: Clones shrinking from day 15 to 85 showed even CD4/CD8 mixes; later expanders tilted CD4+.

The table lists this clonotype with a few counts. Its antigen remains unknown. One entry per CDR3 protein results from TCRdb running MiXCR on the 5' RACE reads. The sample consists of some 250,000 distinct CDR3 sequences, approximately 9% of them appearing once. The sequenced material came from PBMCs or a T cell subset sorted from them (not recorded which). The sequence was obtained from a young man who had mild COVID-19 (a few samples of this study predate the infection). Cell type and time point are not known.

This CDR3 reads CSARVPRGTQYF. DNA for the CDR3: TGCAGTGCTAGAGTCCCGCGGGGGACCCAGTACTTC. V is TRBV20-1 and J is TRBJ2-5, with D perhaps matching TRBD2 (6 bases). Germline lookup yields CDR1 DFQATT and CDR2 SNEGSKA (reference sequence). V was trimmed by 1 base and J by 7 bases, leaving 10 bases between them. There are 12 residues in the CDR3.